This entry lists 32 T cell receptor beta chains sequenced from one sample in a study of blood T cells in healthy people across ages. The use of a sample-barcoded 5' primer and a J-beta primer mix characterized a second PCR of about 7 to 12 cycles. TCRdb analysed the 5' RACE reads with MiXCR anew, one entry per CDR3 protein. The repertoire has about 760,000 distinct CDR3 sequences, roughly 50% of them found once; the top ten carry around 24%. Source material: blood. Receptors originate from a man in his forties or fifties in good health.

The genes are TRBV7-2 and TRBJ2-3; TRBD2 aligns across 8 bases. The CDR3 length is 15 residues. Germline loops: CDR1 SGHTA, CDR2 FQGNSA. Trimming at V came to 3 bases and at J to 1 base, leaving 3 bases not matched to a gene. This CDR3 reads CASSFRRGGTDTQYF. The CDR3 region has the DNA TGTGCCAGCAGCTTTCGGCGGGGGGGCACAGATACGCAGTATTTT.

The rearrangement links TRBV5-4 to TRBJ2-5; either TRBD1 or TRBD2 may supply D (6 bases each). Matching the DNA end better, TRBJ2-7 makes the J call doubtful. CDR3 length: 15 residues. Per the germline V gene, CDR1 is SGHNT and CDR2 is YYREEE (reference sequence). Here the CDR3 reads CASSLGNRGDYEQYF. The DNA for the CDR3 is TGTGCCAGCAGCTTGGGGAATAGGGGGGACTACGAGCAGTACTTC.

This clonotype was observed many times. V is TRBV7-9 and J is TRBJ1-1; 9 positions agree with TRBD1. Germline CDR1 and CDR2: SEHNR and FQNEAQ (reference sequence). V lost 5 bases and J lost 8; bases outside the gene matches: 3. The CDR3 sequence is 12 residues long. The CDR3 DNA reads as TGTGCCAGCAGCCCCGGGACAGGGGAAGCTTTCTTT. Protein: CASSPGTGEAFF. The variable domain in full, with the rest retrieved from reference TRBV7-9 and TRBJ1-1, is DTGVSQNPRHKITKRGQNVTFRCDPISEHNRLYWYRQTLGQGPEFLTYFQNEAQLEKSRLLSDRFSAERPKGSFSTLEIQRTEQGDSAMYLCASSPGTGEAFFGQGTRLTVV.

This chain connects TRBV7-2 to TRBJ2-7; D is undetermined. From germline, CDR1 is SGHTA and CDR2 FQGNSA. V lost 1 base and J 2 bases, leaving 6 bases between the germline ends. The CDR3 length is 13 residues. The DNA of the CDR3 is TGTGCCAGCAGCTTAGTAACAGCCTACGAGCAGTACTTC. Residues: CASSLVTAYEQYF.

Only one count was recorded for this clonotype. CDR3: CASSQPRVPYEQYF. CDR3 bases: TGTGCCAGCAGTCAGCCCCGGGTCCCCTACGAGCAGTACTTC. This chain links TRBV28 with TRBJ2-5; D unresolved. Near its end, the DNA agrees better with TRBJ2-7, so the J call may be wrong. CDR3 length: 14 amino acids. Germline V gene lookup returns CDR1 MDHEN and CDR2 SYDVKM.

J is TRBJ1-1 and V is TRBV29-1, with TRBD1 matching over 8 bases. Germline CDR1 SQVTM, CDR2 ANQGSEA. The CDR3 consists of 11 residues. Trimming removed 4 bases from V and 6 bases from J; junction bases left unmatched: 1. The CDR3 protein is CSVGQGPEAFF. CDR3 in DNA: TGCAGCGTTGGACAGGGGCCTGAAGCTTTCTTT.

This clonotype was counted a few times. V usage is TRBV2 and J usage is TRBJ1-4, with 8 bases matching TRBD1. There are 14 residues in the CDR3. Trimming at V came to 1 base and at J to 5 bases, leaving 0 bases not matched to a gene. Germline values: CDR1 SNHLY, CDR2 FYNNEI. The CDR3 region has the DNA TGTGCCAGCAGTGAAGACAGGGGGAATGAAAAACTGTTTTTT. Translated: CASSEDRGNEKLFF. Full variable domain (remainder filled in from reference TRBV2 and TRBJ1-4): EPEVTQTPSHQVTQMGQEVILRCVPISNHLYFYWYRQILGQKVEFLVSFYNNEISEKSEIFDDQFSVERPDGSNFTLKIRSTKLEDSAMYFCASSEDRGNEKLFFGSGTQLSVL.

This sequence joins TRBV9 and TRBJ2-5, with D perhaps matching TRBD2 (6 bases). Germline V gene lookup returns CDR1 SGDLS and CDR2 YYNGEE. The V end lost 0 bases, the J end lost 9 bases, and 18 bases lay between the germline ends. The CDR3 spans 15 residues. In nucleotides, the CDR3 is TGTGCCAGCAGCGTAGACCCCGCTAGAGGGGAGGCCCAGTACTTC. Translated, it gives CASSVDPARGEAQYF.

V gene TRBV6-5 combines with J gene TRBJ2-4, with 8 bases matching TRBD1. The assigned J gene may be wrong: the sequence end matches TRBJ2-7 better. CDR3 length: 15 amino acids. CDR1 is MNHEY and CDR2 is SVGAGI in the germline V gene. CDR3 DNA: TGTGCCAGCAGTCGAGACGACAGACAGGGGTACGAGCAGTACTTC. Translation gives CASSRDDRQGYEQYF.

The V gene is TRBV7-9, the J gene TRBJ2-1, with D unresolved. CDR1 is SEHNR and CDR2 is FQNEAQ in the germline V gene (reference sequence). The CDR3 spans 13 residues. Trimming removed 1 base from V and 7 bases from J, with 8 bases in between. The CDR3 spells CASSLDPQNEQFF. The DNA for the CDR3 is TGTGCCAGCAGCTTAGATCCCCAAAATGAGCAGTTCTTC. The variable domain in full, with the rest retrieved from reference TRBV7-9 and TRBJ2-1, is DTGVSQNPRHKITKRGQNVTFRCDPISEHNRLYWYRQTLGQGPEFLTYFQNEAQLEKSRLLSDRFSAERPKGSFSTLEIQRTEQGDSAMYLCASSLDPQNEQFFGPGTRLTVL.

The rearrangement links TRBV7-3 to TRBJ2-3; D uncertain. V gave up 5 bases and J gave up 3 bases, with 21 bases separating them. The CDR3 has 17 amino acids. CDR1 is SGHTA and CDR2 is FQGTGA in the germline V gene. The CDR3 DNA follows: TGTGCCAGCAGCCCAAACTTGGGGTGGGAAAAGACAGATACGCAGTATTTT. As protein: CASSPNLGWEKTDTQYF.

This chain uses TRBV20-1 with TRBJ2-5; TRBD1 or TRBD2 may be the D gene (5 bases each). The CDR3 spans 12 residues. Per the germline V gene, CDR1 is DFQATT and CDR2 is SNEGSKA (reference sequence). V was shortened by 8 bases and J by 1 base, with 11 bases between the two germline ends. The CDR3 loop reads CSIMGVQETQYF. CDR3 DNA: TGCAGTATTATGGGGGTCCAAGAGACCCAGTACTTC.

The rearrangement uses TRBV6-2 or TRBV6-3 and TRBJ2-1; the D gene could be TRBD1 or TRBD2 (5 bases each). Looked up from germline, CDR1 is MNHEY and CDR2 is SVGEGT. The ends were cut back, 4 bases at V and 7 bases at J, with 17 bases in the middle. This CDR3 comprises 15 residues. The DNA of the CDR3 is TGTGCCAGCAGTTTGGGACGAGCTCCTGGGAATGAGCAGTTCTTC. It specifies CASSLGRAPGNEQFF.

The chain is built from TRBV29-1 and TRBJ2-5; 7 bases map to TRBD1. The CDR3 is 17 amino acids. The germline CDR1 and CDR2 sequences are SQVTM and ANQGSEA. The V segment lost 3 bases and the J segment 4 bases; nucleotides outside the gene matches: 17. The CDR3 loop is CSVERRSLAGGTETQYF. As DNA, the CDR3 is TGCAGCGTTGAGCGGCGGAGTCTGGCAGGGGGTACAGAGACCCAGTACTTC. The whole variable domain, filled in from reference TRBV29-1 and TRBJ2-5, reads SAVISQKPSRDICQRGTSLTIQCQVDSQVTMMFWYRQQPGQSLTLIATANQGSEATYESGFVIDKFPISRPNLTFSTLTVSNMSPEDSSIYLCSVERRSLAGGTETQYFGPGTRLLVL.

The CDR3 DNA reads as TGTGCCAGATATGGGACTAGCGGGCCCGACTACAATGAGCAGTTCTTC. This translates into CARYGTSGPDYNEQFF. The chain uses TRBV6-1 and TRBJ2-1, with 12 nucleotides matching TRBD2. The V segment lost 9 bases and the J segment 3 bases; nucleotides outside the gene matches: 9. The CDR3 runs 16 residues. CDR1 is MNHNS, CDR2 SASEGT, per germline.

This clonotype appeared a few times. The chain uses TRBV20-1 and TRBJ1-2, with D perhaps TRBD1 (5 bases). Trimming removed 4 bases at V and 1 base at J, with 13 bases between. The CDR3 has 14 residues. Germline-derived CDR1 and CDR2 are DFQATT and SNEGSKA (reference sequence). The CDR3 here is CSAMGQIDNYGYTF. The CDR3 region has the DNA TGCAGTGCTATGGGGCAGATAGATAACTATGGCTACACCTTC.

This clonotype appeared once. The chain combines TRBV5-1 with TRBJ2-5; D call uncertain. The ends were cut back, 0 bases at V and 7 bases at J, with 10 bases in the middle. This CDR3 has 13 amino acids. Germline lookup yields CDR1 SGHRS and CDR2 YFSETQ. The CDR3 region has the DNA TGCGCCAGCAGCTTGGAACAGCTCGCGACCCAGTACTTC. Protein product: CASSLEQLATQYF.

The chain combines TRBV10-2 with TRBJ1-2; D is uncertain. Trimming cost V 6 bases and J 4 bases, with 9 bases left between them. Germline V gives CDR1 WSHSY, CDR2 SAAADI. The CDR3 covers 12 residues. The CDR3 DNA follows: TGCGCCAGCAGGGGAAGGGCCTATGGCTACACCTTC. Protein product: CASRGRAYGYTF.

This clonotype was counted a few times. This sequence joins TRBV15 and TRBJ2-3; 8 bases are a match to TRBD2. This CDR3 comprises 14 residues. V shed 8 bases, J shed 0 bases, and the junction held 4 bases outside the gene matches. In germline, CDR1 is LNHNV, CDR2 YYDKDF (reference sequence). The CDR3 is CATEAGGSTDTQYF. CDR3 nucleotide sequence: TGTGCCACCGAGGCGGGGGGAAGCACAGATACGCAGTATTTT.

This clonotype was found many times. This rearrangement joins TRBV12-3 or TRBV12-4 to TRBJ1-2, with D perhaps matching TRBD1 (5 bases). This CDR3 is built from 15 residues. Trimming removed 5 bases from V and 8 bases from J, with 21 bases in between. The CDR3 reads CASSRGHADARGYTF. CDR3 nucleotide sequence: TGTGCCAGCAGTCGCGGACACGCTGACGCTAGGGGCTACACCTTC.

CDR3 loop: CASSDSSGSYNEQYF. The CDR3 DNA sequence: TGTGCCAGCAGTGACTCTAGCGGGAGTTACAATGAGCAGTACTTC. This rearrangement joins TRBV6-4 to TRBJ2-1; 9 bases are shared with TRBD2. The J call is uncertain, as TRBJ2-7 better fits the DNA end. Germline lookup yields CDR1 MRHNA and CDR2 SNTAGT. This CDR3 contains 15 residues.

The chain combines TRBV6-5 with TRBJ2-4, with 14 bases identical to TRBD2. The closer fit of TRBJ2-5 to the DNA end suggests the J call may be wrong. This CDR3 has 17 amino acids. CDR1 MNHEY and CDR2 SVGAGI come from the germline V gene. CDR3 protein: CASSRLAGGLYSETQYF. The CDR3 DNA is TGTGCCAGCAGTCGACTAGCGGGGGGGCTTTATTCGGAGACCCAGTACTTC.

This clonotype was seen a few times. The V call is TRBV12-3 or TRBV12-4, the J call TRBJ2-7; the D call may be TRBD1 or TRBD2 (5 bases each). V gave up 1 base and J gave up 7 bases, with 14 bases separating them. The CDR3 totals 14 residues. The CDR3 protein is CASSLGEGPREQYF. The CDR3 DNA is TGTGCCAGCAGTTTAGGTGAGGGGCCGCGGGAGCAGTACTTC.

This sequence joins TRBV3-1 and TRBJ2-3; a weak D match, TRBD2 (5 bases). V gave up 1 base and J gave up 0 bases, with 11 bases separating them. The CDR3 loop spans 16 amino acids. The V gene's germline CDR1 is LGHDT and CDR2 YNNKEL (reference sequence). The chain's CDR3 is CASSQAGGQSTDTQYF. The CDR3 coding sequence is TGTGCCAGCAGCCAAGCCGGAGGTCAAAGCACAGATACGCAGTATTTT.

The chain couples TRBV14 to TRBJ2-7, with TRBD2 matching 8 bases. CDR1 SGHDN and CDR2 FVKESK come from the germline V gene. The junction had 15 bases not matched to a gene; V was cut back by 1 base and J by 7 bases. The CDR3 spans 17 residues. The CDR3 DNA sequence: TGTGCCAGCAGCCAAGCCCCTTTGCGGGAGGACAGCAATGAGCAGTACTTC. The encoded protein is CASSQAPLREDSNEQYF.

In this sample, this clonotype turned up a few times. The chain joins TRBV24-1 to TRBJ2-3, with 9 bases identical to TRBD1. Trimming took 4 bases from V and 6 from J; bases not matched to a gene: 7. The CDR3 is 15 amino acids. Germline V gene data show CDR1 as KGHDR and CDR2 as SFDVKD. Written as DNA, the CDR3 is TGTGCCACCAGTGACAGGGACAGGGTTTCCGATACGCAGTATTTT. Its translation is CATSDRDRVSDTQYF.

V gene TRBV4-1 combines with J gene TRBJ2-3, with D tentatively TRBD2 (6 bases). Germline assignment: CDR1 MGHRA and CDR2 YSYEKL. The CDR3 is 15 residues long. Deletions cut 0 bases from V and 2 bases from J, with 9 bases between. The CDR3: CASSQDGGYTDTQYF. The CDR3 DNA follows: TGCGCCAGCAGCCAAGATGGGGGGTACACAGATACGCAGTATTTT.

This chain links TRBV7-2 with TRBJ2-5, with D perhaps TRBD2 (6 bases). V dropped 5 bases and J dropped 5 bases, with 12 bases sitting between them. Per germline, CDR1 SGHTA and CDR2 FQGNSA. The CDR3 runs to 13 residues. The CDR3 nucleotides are TGTGCCAGCAGCCGGGACTCTAGGGAGACCCAGTACTTC. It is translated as CASSRDSRETQYF. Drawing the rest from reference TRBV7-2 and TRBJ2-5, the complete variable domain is GAGVSQSPSNKVTEKGKDVELRCDPISGHTALYWYRQSLGQGLEFLIYFQGNSAPDKSGLPSDRFSAERTGGSVSTLTIQRTQQEDSAVYLCASSRDSRETQYFGPGTRLLVL.

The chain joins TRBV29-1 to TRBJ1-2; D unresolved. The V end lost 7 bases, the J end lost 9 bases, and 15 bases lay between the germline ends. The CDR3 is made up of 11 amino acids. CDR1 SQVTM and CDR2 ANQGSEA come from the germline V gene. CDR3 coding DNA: TGCAGCGCCGATCCCATGGACCGCTACACCTTC. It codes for CSADPMDRYTF. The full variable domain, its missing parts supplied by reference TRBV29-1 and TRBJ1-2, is SAVISQKPSRDICQRGTSLTIQCQVDSQVTMMFWYRQQPGQSLTLIATANQGSEATYESGFVIDKFPISRPNLTFSTLTVSNMSPEDSSIYLCSADPMDRYTFGSGTRLTVV.

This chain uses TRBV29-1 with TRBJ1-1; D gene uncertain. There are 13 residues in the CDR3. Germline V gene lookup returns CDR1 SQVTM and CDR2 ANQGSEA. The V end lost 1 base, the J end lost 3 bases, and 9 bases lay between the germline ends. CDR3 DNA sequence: TGCAGCGTTGAAGGGGATAGGTACACTGAAGCTTTCTTT. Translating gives CSVEGDRYTEAFF.

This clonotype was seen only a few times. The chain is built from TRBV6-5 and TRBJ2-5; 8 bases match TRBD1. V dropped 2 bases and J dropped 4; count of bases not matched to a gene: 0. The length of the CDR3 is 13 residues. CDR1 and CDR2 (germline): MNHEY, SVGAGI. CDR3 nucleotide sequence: TGTGCCAGCAGTTACGACAGGGGAGAGACCCAGTACTTC. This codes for CASSYDRGETQYF.

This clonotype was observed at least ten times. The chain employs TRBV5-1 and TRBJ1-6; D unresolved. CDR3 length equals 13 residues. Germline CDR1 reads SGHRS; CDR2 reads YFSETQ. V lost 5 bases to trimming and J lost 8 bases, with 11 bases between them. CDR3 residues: CASRLDDHSPLHF. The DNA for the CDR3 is TGCGCCAGCAGATTAGATGATCATTCACCCCTCCACTTT.